The 24 T cell receptor beta chains below were found in one sample sequenced in a study of OX40 agonist ivuxolimab in advanced cancers. Using immunoSEQ multiplex PCR, the repertoire was profiled, and TCRdb retains in-frame clones only, with some absent. Of fewer than 45,000 clones detected, roughly 80% appear once; the ten largest clones hold less than 3.5%. The sequences come from CD4+ or CD8+ T cells sorted from blood, collected in a trial of the OX40 agonist ivuxolimab. Source of these receptors: an adult with an advanced solid tumor such as melanoma, head and neck, liver or kidney cancer.

The rearrangement joins TRBV27 to TRBJ2-1; 10 bases are a match to TRBD2. The J segment lost 4 bases and the V segment lost 6 bases, leaving 6 bases of the junction unmatched. The CDR3 is 15 residues long. Germline V lookup: CDR1 MNHEY, CDR2 SMNVEV (reference sequence). CDR3 DNA sequence: TGTGCCAGCAGCCGGAGCGGGAGGGCGTACAATGAGCAGTTCTTC. The encoded protein is CASSRSGRAYNEQFF.

The chain has TRBV19 and TRBJ2-5; D is perhaps TRBD1 (6 bases). Germline-derived CDR1 and CDR2 are LNHDA and SQIVND (reference sequence). This CDR3 is 14 amino acids long. The V gene lost 5 bases and the J gene lost 3 bases, with 13 bases spanning the gap. The CDR3 DNA follows: TGTGCCAGTAGTGTAACAGGGCGAGAAGAGACCCAGTACTTC. Amino acid sequence: CASSVTGREETQYF.

CDR3 region: CASHLPPSVRFVEPHYGYTF. The CDR3 DNA reads as TGTGCCAGCCATCTACCCCCGTCGGTGAGATTCGTTGAACCCCACTATGGCTACACCTTC. The V gene is TRBV27, the J gene TRBJ1-2; D unclear. Germline CDR1 MNHEY, CDR2 SMNVEV (reference sequence). The germline V and J ends were trimmed by 8 bases and 3 bases, with 34 bases remaining between them. The CDR3 covers 20 residues.

The rearrangement uses TRBV18 and TRBJ2-2, with a tentative D call TRBD1 (6 bases). The germline V and J ends were trimmed by 4 bases and 8 bases, with 20 bases remaining between them. Germline lookup yields CDR1 KGHSH and CDR2 LQKENI. The CDR3 has 16 amino acids. CDR3 in DNA: TGTGCCAGCTCACGCTACGCCTCGACAGGTCTTGGGGAGCTGTTTTTT. Protein: CASSRYASTGLGELFF.

The chain employs TRBV7-2 and TRBJ2-7, with D possibly being TRBD1 or TRBD2 (5 bases each). Germline V gene sequence: CDR1 SGHTA, CDR2 FQGNSA. Trimming stripped 3 bases from V and 7 bases from J, with 10 bases between. The CDR3 length is 12 residues. The CDR3 region is CASSFGTGEQYF. The DNA of the CDR3 is TGTGCCAGCAGCTTCGGGACGGGTGAGCAGTACTTC.

V is TRBV28 and J is TRBJ2-1; D gene ambiguous. The CDR3 extends over 13 amino acids. Germline V CDR1 and CDR2: MDHEN, SYDVKM. Deletions cut 6 bases from V and 8 bases from J, with 14 bases between. CDR3 nucleotides: TGTGCCAGCAGACCACCGGCGGATTATGAGCAGTTCTTC. It codes for CASRPPADYEQFF.

V is TRBV7-9 and J is TRBJ1-4, with 7 bases matching TRBD1. CDR1 SEHNR and CDR2 FQNEAQ come from the germline V gene (reference sequence). V gave up 4 bases and J gave up 6 bases; unmatched junction bases: 8. The CDR3 contains 15 residues. The chain's CDR3 is CASSSVTGTDEKLFF. CDR3 nucleotides: TGTGCCAGCAGCTCGGTGACAGGGACGGATGAAAAACTGTTTTTT.

This rearrangement joins TRBV18 to TRBJ1-1, with 10 positions matching TRBD1. The CDR3 consists of 15 residues. Per the germline V gene, CDR1 is KGHSH and CDR2 is LQKENI. V lost 3 bases, J lost 3 bases, and 4 bases stayed unmatched. The CDR3 DNA is TGTGCCAGCTCACCGTCGGGACAGGGGCACACTGAAGCTTTCTTT. The encoded protein is CASSPSGQGHTEAFF.

The CDR3 DNA follows: TGTGCCAGCAGGGGACTAGCGGAGAACAATGAGCAGTTCTTC. Translation gives CASRGLAENNEQFF. The V call is TRBV27, the J call TRBJ2-1, with 11 bases that match TRBD2. CDR3 length: 14 amino acids. V trimming: 6 bases; J trimming: 5 bases; junction bases outside the gene matches: 3. The germline CDR1 and CDR2 sequences are MNHEY and SMNVEV (reference sequence).

CDR3 bases: TGTGCCAGCAGCCAAGATGGGGTAAAGACCCAGTACTTC. It yields the protein CASSQDGVKTQYF. The chain joins TRBV14 to TRBJ2-5; D remains unclear. Germline assignment: CDR1 SGHDN and CDR2 FVKESK. This CDR3 has 13 amino acids. Trimming took off 0 bases at V and 6 bases at J, with 8 bases between the two ends.

This clone was detected once. The chain joins TRBV5-5 to TRBJ1-1; TRBD1 aligns across 11 bases. The CDR3 totals 13 residues. Germline V gene sequence: CDR1 SGHKS, CDR2 YYEKEE (reference sequence). With 0 bases clipped from V and 8 bases from J, the junction kept 0 bases outside the gene matches. The DNA for the CDR3 is TGTGCCAGCAGCTTGGGGACAGGGGGCGAAGCTTTCTTT. This gives the protein CASSLGTGGEAFF.

This chain connects TRBV28 to TRBJ2-7; D unclear. Germline V gene sequence: CDR1 MDHEN, CDR2 SYDVKM. The V end was cut by 3 bases, the J end by 2 bases, with 5 bases between. This CDR3 is built from 12 residues. The CDR3 DNA sequence: TGTGCCAGCAGTTTGACTCCCTACGAGCAGTACTTC. As protein: CASSLTPYEQYF.

The V gene is TRBV2, the J gene TRBJ1-1; no definite D call. Germline CDR1 reads SNHLY; CDR2 reads FYNNEI. The ends were cut back, 8 bases at V and 3 bases at J, with 19 bases in the middle. The CDR3 has 15 residues. The CDR3 DNA sequence: TGTGCCAGCCCTAACCCCCAGAACCGGGACACTGAAGCTTTCTTT. The encoded protein is CASPNPQNRDTEAFF.

The chain joins TRBV30 to TRBJ2-7, with 7 positions matching TRBD2. CDR1 is GTSNPN, CDR2 SVGIG, per germline (reference sequence). Trimming took 0 bases from V and 0 from J; bases not matched to a gene: 5. CDR3 length: 15 amino acids. CDR3 amino acids: CAWSVGLADSYEQYF. CDR3 bases: TGTGCCTGGAGTGTAGGCCTAGCGGACTCCTACGAGCAGTACTTC.

This clone was found once. The gene calls are TRBV27 and TRBJ2-2; perhaps D is TRBD1 or TRBD2 (5 bases each). V shed 7 bases and J shed 7 bases, with 19 bases lying between them. Germline CDR1 MNHEY, CDR2 SMNVEV (reference sequence). This CDR3 comprises 15 residues. The CDR3 sequence: CASKGNGKRGGELFF. The CDR3 DNA is TGTGCCAGCAAAGGAAACGGCAAGAGGGGCGGGGAGCTGTTTTTT.

This chain connects TRBV7-2 to TRBJ2-3; TRBD1 matches at 8 bases. CDR1 and CDR2 from the germline V gene are SGHTA and FQGNSA. This CDR3 is 13 amino acids long. V gave up 3 bases and J gave up 6 bases; unmatched junction bases: 2. CDR3 amino acids: CASSFQGADTQYF. DNA of the CDR3: TGTGCCAGCAGCTTTCAGGGGGCGGATACGCAGTATTTT.

The rearrangement links TRBV28 to TRBJ2-2; D remains unclear. In germline, CDR1 is MDHEN, CDR2 SYDVKM. Deletions cut 4 bases from V and 5 bases from J, with 5 bases between. The CDR3 is 12 residues long. The CDR3 coding sequence is TGTGCCAGCAGTTCACTTACCGGGGAGCTGTTTTTT. Protein product: CASSSLTGELFF.

DNA of the CDR3: TGTGCCAGTAGAACTGGGAGTGAGACCCAGTACTTC. Translated: CASRTGSETQYF. The genes are TRBV19 and TRBJ2-5; weak D call: TRBD2 (5 bases). CDR1 is LNHDA and CDR2 is SQIVND in the germline V gene (reference sequence). V lost 6 bases, J lost 5 bases, and 10 bases lay in between. The CDR3 loop spans 12 amino acids.

This clone was detected once. This chain joins TRBV5-1 and TRBJ1-3, with D possibly being TRBD1 (5 bases). Germline CDR1 is SGHRS and CDR2 is YFSETQ. Deletions cut 4 bases from V and 4 bases from J, with 12 bases between. The CDR3 spans 14 residues. CDR3 coding DNA: TGCGCCAGCAGCACAGGACGGGGCGGAAACACCATATATTTT. It encodes CASSTGRGGNTIYF. The full variable domain, with the rest looked up from reference TRBV5-1 and TRBJ1-3, is KAGVTQTPRYLIKTRGQQVTLSCSPISGHRSVSWYQQTPGQGLQFLFEYFSETQRNKGNFPGRFSGRQFSNSRSEMNVSTLELGDSALYLCASSTGRGGNTIYFGEGSWLTVV.

This chain connects TRBV29-1 to TRBJ2-5, with D maybe TRBD2 (6 bases). The CDR3 consists of 14 residues. V lost 1 base to trimming and J lost 4 bases, with 13 bases between them. Germline CDR1 SQVTM, CDR2 ANQGSEA. The CDR3 sequence is CSVEAGQGGETQYF. CDR3 nucleotides: TGCAGCGTTGAAGCTGGGCAGGGAGGAGAGACCCAGTACTTC.

The rearrangement links TRBV14 to TRBJ2-3, with D possibly TRBD1 on 5 matching bases. The V end lost 3 bases, the J end lost 1 base, and 14 bases lay between the germline ends. Germline V gives CDR1 SGHDN, CDR2 FVKESK. This CDR3 is 16 amino acids long. The CDR3: CASSHRQGWGTDTQYF. The CDR3 DNA reads TGTGCCAGCAGCCATCGCCAGGGTTGGGGCACAGATACGCAGTATTTT.

This clone was observed once. CDR3 DNA: TGTGCCAGCAGTTTCTACCTCGCAGGGCGCGGCTACACCTTC. Residues: CASSFYLAGRGYTF. The rearrangement uses TRBV27 and TRBJ1-2, with a tentative D call TRBD1 (5 bases). The germline CDR1 and CDR2 sequences are MNHEY and SMNVEV (reference sequence). This CDR3 is 14 amino acids long. V was trimmed by 3 bases and J by 8 bases, leaving 16 bases between them.

The V gene is TRBV11-2, the J gene TRBJ2-1; TRBD2 aligns across 11 bases. This CDR3 region has 13 residues. V lost 6 bases to trimming and J lost 6 bases; unmatched junction nucleotides: 1. Germline assignment: CDR1 SGHAT and CDR2 FQNNGV. The CDR3 protein is CASRLAGANEQFF. The CDR3 DNA is TGTGCCAGCAGACTAGCGGGAGCCAATGAGCAGTTCTTC.

This sequence joins TRBV12-5 and TRBJ2-1; D gene ambiguous. Germline CDR1 reads LGHNT; CDR2 reads FRNRAP. Trimming stripped 0 bases from V and 4 bases from J, with 7 bases between. The CDR3 runs 14 residues. The CDR3 reads CASGLVNGYNEQFF. CDR3 nucleotide sequence: TGTGCTAGTGGTTTGGTTAACGGGTACAATGAGCAGTTCTTC. The full variable domain, completed using reference TRBV12-5 and TRBJ2-1, is DARVTQTPRHKVTEMGQEVTMRCQPILGHNTVFWYRQTMMQGLELLAYFRNRAPLDDSGMPKDRFSAEMPDATLATLKIQPSEPRDSAVYFCASGLVNGYNEQFFGPGTRLTVL.